Below, 29 T cell receptor beta chains from the same sample are listed, as sequenced in a study of blood T cell repertoires in COVID-19. Using immunoSEQ multiplex PCR, the repertoire was profiled, and TCRdb retains in-frame clones only, with some absent. Among 150,000 to 180,000 clones, around 82% were seen once, and the ten largest hold around 0.63%. The source material was peripheral blood. The receptors here all came from a man aged 55 to 70 with COVID-19, enrolled during active disease.

The J gene is TRBJ2-5, the V gene TRBV5-6, with 9 nucleotides matching TRBD1. J lost 5 bases, V lost 5 bases, and 10 bases had no gene match. CDR1 and CDR2 from the germline V gene are SGHDT and YYEEEE. The CDR3 is made up of 15 amino acids. Written as DNA, the CDR3 is TGTGCCAGCAGGCTCATACAGGGGGCAGGGGAGACCCAGTACTTC. Protein: CASRLIQGAGETQYF.

The rearrangement uses TRBV29-1 and TRBJ2-5; 7 nucleotides line up with TRBD1. The CDR3 consists of 12 residues. The germline V gene encodes CDR1 SQVTM and CDR2 ANQGSEA. With 2 bases clipped from V and 5 bases from J, the junction kept 2 bases outside the gene matches. The CDR3 DNA reads TGCAGCGTTGAATCAGGGGGTGAGACCCAGTACTTC. Its protein is CSVESGGETQYF.

The gene calls are TRBV7-2 and TRBJ1-1; tentative D call: TRBD1 (5 bases). V dropped 6 bases and J dropped 1 base, with 24 bases sitting between them. Germline loops: CDR1 SGHTA, CDR2 FQGNSA. The CDR3 runs 18 residues. As DNA, the CDR3 is TGTGCCAGCAGACCAAAAGTAACAGGCGTCAATCAGAACACTGAAGCTTTCTTT. It is translated as CASRPKVTGVNQNTEAFF. The whole variable domain, filled in from reference TRBV7-2 and TRBJ1-1, reads GAGVSQSPSNKVTEKGKDVELRCDPISGHTALYWYRQSLGQGLEFLIYFQGNSAPDKSGLPSDRFSAERTGGSVSTLTIQRTQQEDSAVYLCASRPKVTGVNQNTEAFFGQGTRLTVV.

The V call is TRBV9, the J call TRBJ2-3; 12 bases map to TRBD2. The CDR3 length is 16 residues. Germline trimming cut 1 base from V and 4 bases from J; bases unmatched to any gene: 4. Germline values: CDR1 SGDLS, CDR2 YYNGEE. The CDR3 DNA follows: TGTGCCAGCAGCGTAAGTCCTAGCGGGAGGGCAGATACGCAGTATTTT. This codes for CASSVSPSGRADTQYF.

The rearrangement uses TRBV11-3 and TRBJ2-3; 10 bases map to TRBD1. Trimming removed 4 bases from V and 1 base from J; junction bases left unmatched: 5. The CDR3 runs 16 residues. Germline-derived CDR1 and CDR2 are SGHNT and YENEEA. CDR3 DNA: TGTGCCAGCAGCTGGGGACAGGGGTCTGGCACAGATACGCAGTATTTT. It yields the protein CASSWGQGSGTDTQYF.

The chain employs TRBV27 and TRBJ1-4; 8 nucleotides agree with TRBD1. CDR3 length equals 18 residues. V trimming: 6 bases; J trimming: 2 bases; junction bases outside the gene matches: 14. The germline V gene encodes CDR1 MNHEY and CDR2 SMNVEV (reference sequence). DNA for the CDR3: TGTGCCAGCAGCCCCTTTAGTCCCCGACAGGGGACTAATGAAAAACTGTTTTTT. Protein product: CASSPFSPRQGTNEKLFF.

This rearrangement joins TRBV29-1 to TRBJ2-7, with 9 bases identical to TRBD1. The CDR3 totals 12 residues. Germline loops: CDR1 SQVTM, CDR2 ANQGSEA. V lost 6 bases to trimming and J lost 4 bases; unmatched junction nucleotides: 4. CDR3 region: CSVGQGVYEQYF. Here the CDR3 DNA reads TGCAGCGTGGGACAGGGCGTTTACGAGCAGTACTTC.

The rearrangement links TRBV4-3 to TRBJ1-1; 8 bases line up with TRBD1. Germline-derived CDR1 and CDR2 are LGHNA and YSLEER. After removal of 4 bases from V and 3 bases from J, the junction contained 7 bases not matched to a gene. This CDR3 contains 15 residues. CDR3 sequence reads: CASSLRTGSDTEAFF. Written as DNA, the CDR3 is TGCGCCAGCAGCCTCCGGACAGGGTCGGACACTGAAGCTTTCTTT.

This chain uses TRBV6-5 with TRBJ1-6; D call uncertain. Germline CDR1 and CDR2: MNHEY and SVGAGI. Trimming shortened V by 5 bases and J by 9 bases, and 8 bases separated the two germline ends. The CDR3 runs to 12 residues. The CDR3 spells CASSRLLSPLHF. In nucleotides, the CDR3 is TGTGCCAGCAGTCGACTTCTTTCACCCCTCCACTTT.

The J gene is TRBJ2-7, the V gene TRBV19; the match to TRBD1 covers 7 bases. J lost 5 bases, V lost 1 base, and 8 bases had no gene match. The CDR3 sequence is 15 residues long. Per the germline V gene, CDR1 is LNHDA and CDR2 is SQIVND (reference sequence). The CDR3 DNA follows: TGTGCCAGTAGTATAGGCCAGACAGGGCACGACGAGCAGTACTTC. Its protein product is CASSIGQTGHDEQYF.

This clone was seen a few times. The V gene is TRBV18, the J gene TRBJ1-1; possibly TRBD1 for D (5 bases). Germline assignment: CDR1 KGHSH and CDR2 LQKENI. This CDR3 contains 16 residues. The V gene lost 0 bases and the J gene lost 1 base, with 12 bases spanning the gap. The CDR3 region is CASSPPLDRTNTEAFF. The CDR3 DNA sequence: TGTGCCAGCTCACCACCTCTAGACAGAACGAACACTGAAGCTTTCTTT.

At least ten counts were recorded for this clone. This chain links TRBV19 with TRBJ2-1, with D unclear. This CDR3 spans 12 amino acids. Germline CDR1 is LNHDA and CDR2 is SQIVND (reference sequence). Trimming took off 5 bases at V and 5 bases at J, with 7 bases between the two ends. This CDR3 is CASSPTHNEQFF. CDR3 nucleotides: TGTGCCAGTAGTCCTACCCACAATGAGCAGTTCTTC.

The CDR3 reads CASSLRFEQYF. As DNA, the CDR3 is TGTGCCAGCAGTCTACGGTTCGAGCAGTACTTC. This chain links TRBV12-3 or TRBV12-4 with TRBJ2-7; no reliable D call. This CDR3 comprises 11 residues. The germline V and J ends were trimmed by 5 bases and 6 bases, with 8 bases remaining between them.

The DNA for the CDR3 is TGTGCCAGTGACGGGGACAGTAACTATGGCTACACCTTC. This gives the protein CASDGDSNYGYTF. The chain carries TRBV18 and TRBJ1-2; 7 nucleotides align to TRBD1. Germline V lookup: CDR1 KGHSH, CDR2 LQKENI. This CDR3 has 13 amino acids. The ends lost 9 bases at V and 1 base at J; junction bases unmatched: 5.

This clone was counted between two and nine times. The chain couples TRBV7-3 to TRBJ1-2; maybe TRBD1 (5 bases). The CDR3 length is 17 residues. CDR1 and CDR2 from the germline V gene are SGHTA and FQGTGA. Deletions cut 5 bases from V and 0 bases from J, with 19 bases between. CDR3: CASSPTGGTAANYGYTF. The CDR3 DNA follows: TGTGCCAGCAGCCCTACTGGCGGGACCGCTGCTAACTATGGCTACACCTTC. The entire variable domain, with the rest obtained from reference TRBV7-3 and TRBJ1-2, is as follows: GAGVSQTPSNKVTEKGKYVELRCDPISGHTALYWYRQSLGQGPEFLIYFQGTGAADDSGLPNDRFFAVRPEGSVSTLKIQRTERGDSAVYLCASSPTGGTAANYGYTFGSGTRLTVV.

This chain connects TRBV19 to TRBJ1-1; D not resolved. There are 17 residues in the CDR3. Trimming removed 3 bases at V and 1 base at J, with 18 bases between. Germline-derived CDR1 and CDR2 are LNHDA and SQIVND (reference sequence). The CDR3 sequence: CASSIVEGGRANTEAFF. The CDR3 DNA reads as TGTGCCAGTAGTATCGTAGAGGGTGGTCGGGCGAACACTGAAGCTTTCTTT.

The rearrangement uses TRBV6-5 and TRBJ2-1; 9 positions match TRBD1. V shed 7 bases and J 7 bases; nucleotides not matched to a gene: 5. The length of the CDR3 is 13 residues. Germline CDR1 is MNHEY and CDR2 is SVGAGI. The DNA of the CDR3 is TGTGCCAGCAAAGGACAGGGGAGGAATGAGCAGTTCTTC. Translating gives CASKGQGRNEQFF.

In this sample, this clone turned up a few times. The CDR3 coding sequence is TGCGCCAGCAGCCAGCCAAGCCTCAGGGGGACTAGCGGGATGATCTCCTACGAGCAGTACTTC. It codes for CASSQPSLRGTSGMISYEQYF. This chain joins TRBV4-1 and TRBJ2-7; 13 nucleotides align to TRBD2. V lost 3 bases to trimming and J lost 0 bases; unmatched junction nucleotides: 17. Germline assignment: CDR1 MGHRA and CDR2 YSYEKL. The CDR3 sequence is 21 residues long.

The chain carries TRBV2 and TRBJ2-7; 9 nucleotides line up with TRBD1. Germline V lookup: CDR1 SNHLY, CDR2 FYNNEI. The V gene end was trimmed by 6 bases and the J gene end by 1 base; junction bases not matched to a gene: 7. The CDR3 runs 15 residues. DNA for the CDR3: TGTGCCAGCAGAGAAAACAGGGGGCTATCCTACGAGCAGTACTTC. Its translation: CASRENRGLSYEQYF.

This clone was observed a single time. This chain connects TRBV13 to TRBJ1-1, with TRBD1 matching over 7 bases. Trimming removed 5 bases from V and 1 base from J; junction bases left unmatched: 7. The CDR3 totals 15 residues. Germline V gene lookup returns CDR1 PRHDT and CDR2 FYEKMQ (reference sequence). In DNA form, the CDR3 reads TGTGCCAGCAGCGGTACAGGGGAAGAGAACACTGAAGCTTTCTTT. Translation: CASSGTGEENTEAFF. The full variable domain, with the rest looked up from reference TRBV13 and TRBJ1-1, is AAGVIQSPRHLIKEKRETATLKCYPIPRHDTVYWYQQGPGQDPQFLISFYEKMQSDKGSIPDRFSAQQFSDYHSELNMSSLELGDSALYFCASSGTGEENTEAFFGQGTRLTVV.

V usage is TRBV18 and J usage is TRBJ2-7; TRBD2 matches 7 bases. V lost 6 bases to trimming and J lost 0 bases; unmatched junction nucleotides: 11. The V gene's germline CDR1 is KGHSH and CDR2 LQKENI. CDR3 length equals 16 residues. The CDR3 protein is CASSSAGRGSSYEQYF. The CDR3, as DNA: TGTGCCAGCTCTTCCGCCGGGCGGGGGAGCTCCTACGAGCAGTACTTC.

The chain joins TRBV24-1 to TRBJ2-5, with a tentative D call TRBD1 (7 bases). Germline-derived CDR1 and CDR2 are KGHDR and SFDVKD. V was shortened by 1 base and J by 4 bases, with 12 bases between the two germline ends. The CDR3 spans 15 residues. CDR3 sequence: CATSDFLQGGETQYF. The CDR3 DNA reads as TGTGCCACCAGTGATTTTCTTCAGGGGGGAGAGACCCAGTACTTC.

This chain links TRBV7-3 with TRBJ2-5; 12 positions agree with TRBD2. The junction had 6 bases not matched to a gene; V was cut back by 2 bases and J by 5 bases. Germline CDR1 is SGHTA and CDR2 is FQGTGA. This CDR3 comprises 16 residues. The DNA for the CDR3 is TGTGCCAGCAGCTTAGGGTCTACTAGCGGGGGGGAGACCCAGTACTTC. This sequence encodes CASSLGSTSGGETQYF.

The J gene is TRBJ1-1, the V gene TRBV5-4; D is unresolved. The CDR3 sequence is 14 residues long. V shed 3 bases and J shed 7 bases, with 16 bases lying between them. Germline CDR1 and CDR2: SGHNT and YYREEE (reference sequence). The CDR3 protein is CASSSGAINLEAFF. Written as DNA, the CDR3 is TGTGCCAGCAGCTCCGGAGCCATAAATCTTGAAGCTTTCTTT.

The V and J genes are TRBV10-3 and TRBJ1-2; TRBD1 matches at 11 bases. The CDR3 is 18 amino acids. V shed 5 bases, J shed 0 bases, and the junction held 11 bases outside the gene matches. Germline assignment: CDR1 ENHRY and CDR2 SYGVKD. CDR3 sequence: CAISPQPGQGDSNYGYTF. CDR3 sequence (DNA): TGTGCCATCAGTCCTCAGCCGGGACAGGGGGATTCTAACTATGGCTACACCTTC.

The rearrangement joins TRBV12-3 or TRBV12-4 to TRBJ1-2, with unresolved D. V lost 3 bases, J lost 5 bases, and 7 bases lay in between. The CDR3 consists of 12 residues. The CDR3 DNA reads as TGTGCCAGCAGTTTCTGGGAGTATGGCTACACCTTC. This encodes CASSFWEYGYTF.

Note on this clone: The sample contains more than one DNA sequence encoding this CDR3. The chain is built from TRBV6-5 and TRBJ1-5; 8 positions match TRBD1. Germline-derived CDR1 and CDR2 are MNHEY and SVGAGI. The V gene end was trimmed by 6 bases and the J gene end by 6 bases; junction bases not matched to a gene: 4. The CDR3 runs 13 residues. The CDR3 DNA reads as TGTGCCAGCAGAGCGGACAGGGCTCAGCCCCAGCATTTT. Translated: CASRADRAQPQHF.

This clone was recorded a few times. V is TRBV2 and J is TRBJ2-4; 9 bases align to TRBD1. Per the germline V gene, CDR1 is SNHLY and CDR2 is FYNNEI. Germline trimming cut 5 bases from V and 1 base from J; bases unmatched to any gene: 3. The CDR3 spans 15 residues. CDR3 bases: TGTGCCAGCAGTAGGGACAGGGCGGCCAAAAACATTCAGTACTTC. Its protein is CASSRDRAAKNIQYF.

The CDR3 sequence is CASRDTNGNTIYF. The CDR3 bases are TGTGCCAGCAGGGACACTAACGGAAACACCATATATTTT. The V gene is TRBV28, the J gene TRBJ1-3, with D tentatively TRBD1 (5 bases). CDR3 length equals 13 residues. The germline V gene has CDR1 MDHEN and CDR2 SYDVKM. The germline V and J ends were trimmed by 6 bases and 4 bases, with 10 bases remaining between them.